These 30 T cell receptor beta chains share one sample of origin, sequenced in a study of blood T cell repertoires in COVID-19 (dated by TCRdb to 2018 to 2020). The library was built by means of the immunoSEQ multiplex PCR assay. TCRdb provides this immuneACCESS table in a form limited to in-frame rearrangements. Some clones are lacking; in checked studies, under half of them reflect an unresolved V gene, and why the rest are absent is not known. This sample gives tens of thousands of clones in total; around 80% of them show up just once. Of the sample, around 6.1% is held by the ten largest clones. Sequenced material: peripheral blood. Receptor source: a woman older than 75 with acute or convalescent COVID-19.

The rearrangement links TRBV7-2 to TRBJ2-5; 9 bases agree with TRBD2. This CDR3 is 17 amino acids long. Per germline, CDR1 SGHTA and CDR2 FQGNSA. The junction had 8 bases not matched to a gene; V was cut back by 1 base and J by 2 bases. The CDR3 coding sequence is TGTGCCAGCAGCTTAGTTGGCGGGGGGGCCGTTCAAGAGACCCAGTACTTC. Translated, it gives CASSLVGGGAVQETQYF.

This clone has only one observation. This CDR3 reads CASSLNSGGARDTQYF. The CDR3 DNA reads as TGTGCCAGCAGCCTCAACAGCGGGGGGGCAAGAGATACGCAGTATTTT. The chain recombines TRBV7-3 with TRBJ2-3; 10 bases map to TRBD2. The V segment lost 5 bases and the J segment 5 bases; nucleotides outside the gene matches: 10. This CDR3 has 16 amino acids. Germline V lookup: CDR1 SGHTA, CDR2 FQGTGA.

J is TRBJ2-1 and V is TRBV29-1, with 7 bases aligning to TRBD1. V dropped 7 bases and J dropped 4; count of bases not matched to a gene: 4. CDR1 is SQVTM, CDR2 ANQGSEA, per germline. The CDR3 covers 12 residues. The CDR3 nucleotides are TGCAGCGCGGACAGGCTTTACAATGAGCAGTTCTTC. Its protein is CSADRLYNEQFF.

The rearrangement uses TRBV6-1 and TRBJ2-1, with 9 bases that match TRBD2. After removal of 0 bases from V and 6 bases from J, the junction contained 6 bases not matched to a gene. From germline, CDR1 is MNHNS and CDR2 SASEGT. The CDR3 extends over 16 amino acids. CDR3 in DNA: TGTGCCAGCAGTGAAGCGCTGGCGGGGGGGCGCAATGAGCAGTTCTTC. Residues: CASSEALAGGRNEQFF.

V and J are TRBV11-3 and TRBJ2-3; possible D gene TRBD2, 6 bases. Trimming cost V 1 base and J 5 bases, with 16 bases left between them. Per the germline V gene, CDR1 is SGHNT and CDR2 is YENEEA. The CDR3 totals 16 residues. This CDR3 is CASSLGTTREVDTQYF. The CDR3 DNA sequence: TGTGCCAGCAGCTTAGGGACTACCAGAGAAGTAGATACGCAGTATTTT.

This clone was observed a few times. V usage is TRBV19 and J usage is TRBJ2-3, with 15 bases aligning to TRBD2. Germline-derived CDR1 and CDR2 are LNHDA and SQIVND (reference sequence). The CDR3 contains 18 residues. Unmatched junction bases numbered 6, after V lost 5 bases and J lost 0 bases. CDR3 residues: CASSGTSGGHPSTDTQYF. The CDR3 nucleotides are TGTGCCAGTAGTGGGACTAGCGGGGGGCACCCTAGCACAGATACGCAGTATTTT.

The rearrangement uses TRBV6-2 or TRBV6-3 and TRBJ2-3; 8 bases are shared with TRBD1. CDR1 and CDR2 (germline): MNHEY, SVGEGT. There are 19 residues in the CDR3. The V segment lost 6 bases and the J segment 1 base; nucleotides outside the gene matches: 18. The CDR3 here is CASSRHGTGQGARTDTQYF. The CDR3 DNA reads TGTGCCAGCAGCCGACACGGAACTGGACAGGGCGCCCGCACAGATACGCAGTATTTT.

J is TRBJ1-1 and V is TRBV19; 7 nucleotides line up with TRBD1. The CDR3 is made up of 14 amino acids. Germline values: CDR1 LNHDA, CDR2 SQIVND (reference sequence). J was trimmed by 4 bases and V by 1 base; bases with no gene match: 3. CDR3 bases: TGTGCCAGTAGTATAGTGACAGGGATCACTGAAGCTTTCTTT. Its translation is CASSIVTGITEAFF.

This chain links TRBV5-1 with TRBJ2-7; 9 bases align to TRBD1. The CDR3 extends over 14 amino acids. Germline assignment: CDR1 SGHRS and CDR2 YFSETQ. The V and J ends lost 4 bases and 1 base, in that order; junction bases with no gene match: 3. CDR3 amino acids: CASSPGQGSYEQYF. For the CDR3, the DNA is TGCGCCAGCAGCCCGGGACAGGGATCCTACGAGCAGTACTTC.

The V and J genes are TRBV30 and TRBJ2-1, with TRBD1 as a possible D gene (6 bases). Trimming shortened V by 0 bases and J by 1 base, and 10 bases separated the two germline ends. From germline, CDR1 is GTSNPN and CDR2 SVGIG (reference sequence). The CDR3 has 15 amino acids. The CDR3 DNA sequence: TGTGCCTGGAGTGTAGCCAGGGGTTCCTACAATGAGCAGTTCTTC. Protein sequence: CAWSVARGSYNEQFF.

This clone was detected only once. The V and J genes are TRBV25-1 and TRBJ1-1; maybe TRBD1 (6 bases). This CDR3 has 16 residues. Trimming took 3 bases from V and 2 from J, leaving 16 bases between them. CDR1 is MGHDK and CDR2 is SYGVNS in the germline V gene. The CDR3 reads CASSDRRGAKNTEAFF. CDR3 coding DNA: TGTGCCAGCAGTGATCGGCGGGGGGCGAAAAACACTGAAGCTTTCTTT.

Within the sample, this clone is medium-sized. The genes are TRBV19 and TRBJ1-1, with 12 bases matching TRBD1. J was trimmed by 4 bases and V by 7 bases; bases with no gene match: 10. The CDR3 has 16 residues. Germline CDR1 is LNHDA and CDR2 is SQIVND (reference sequence). This CDR3 reads CASKRGTGGSGTEAFF. As DNA, the CDR3 is TGTGCCAGTAAACGGGGGACAGGGGGCTCGGGCACTGAAGCTTTCTTT.

The V call is TRBV7-9, the J call TRBJ1-5, with 7 nucleotides matching TRBD1. The CDR3 spans 16 residues. The J segment lost 2 bases and the V segment lost 3 bases, leaving 7 bases of the junction unmatched. Germline V CDR1 and CDR2: SEHNR, FQNEAQ (reference sequence). The CDR3 DNA follows: TGTGCCAGCAGCTTTGGAACAGGGGACGGCAATCAGCCCCAGCATTTT. It yields the protein CASSFGTGDGNQPQHF.

The chain combines TRBV27 with TRBJ2-7, with 12 bases identical to TRBD2. CDR1 and CDR2 (germline): MNHEY, SMNVEV (reference sequence). The CDR3 length is 16 residues. V gave up 8 bases and J gave up 5 bases; unmatched junction bases: 13. The CDR3: CASPTSGGPRTDEQYF. For the CDR3, the DNA is TGTGCCAGCCCGACTAGCGGGGGCCCTCGGACGGACGAGCAGTACTTC.

This clone was found a few times. V is TRBV6-1 and J is TRBJ1-5; 10 positions agree with TRBD1. This CDR3 comprises 16 residues. Germline lookup yields CDR1 MNHNS and CDR2 SASEGT. V lost 5 bases, J lost 4 bases, and 8 bases stayed unmatched. CDR3 sequence: CASSQGGGQGNQPQHF. In DNA, the CDR3 is TGTGCCAGCAGTCAAGGGGGGGGACAGGGGAATCAGCCCCAGCATTTT.

This chain connects TRBV5-8 to TRBJ1-5; the D gene is possibly TRBD1 (5 bases). The germline V gene has CDR1 SGHTS and CDR2 YDEGEE. Trimming stripped 1 base from V and 1 base from J, with 15 bases between. This CDR3 contains 17 residues. The CDR3 coding sequence is TGTGCCAGCAGCTTGTCTTTTGGGGCGTGGAGCAATCAGCCCCAGCATTTT. It translates to CASSLSFGAWSNQPQHF.

The rearrangement links TRBV27 to TRBJ1-5; the D gene is possibly TRBD1 (5 bases). Germline CDR1 and CDR2: MNHEY and SMNVEV (reference sequence). This CDR3 spans 14 amino acids. With 2 bases removed from V and 8 bases from J, the gap between germline ends came to 13 bases. The CDR3 here is CASSLGQGWEPQHF. CDR3 nucleotides: TGTGCCAGCAGTTTAGGGCAGGGTTGGGAGCCCCAGCATTTT.

J is TRBJ1-2 and V is TRBV4-2; tentative D call: TRBD1 (6 bases). Trimming shortened V by 2 bases and J by 7 bases, and 14 bases separated the two germline ends. This CDR3 is 14 amino acids long. In germline, CDR1 is LGHNA, CDR2 YNFKEQ. The CDR3 DNA follows: TGTGCCAGCAGCCAATCCCACAGGGATGTTGGCTACACCTTC. As protein: CASSQSHRDVGYTF.

The rearrangement uses TRBV11-2 and TRBJ2-1; 13 nucleotides align to TRBD2. CDR3 length: 17 amino acids. Germline trimming cut 1 base from V and 1 base from J; bases unmatched to any gene: 1. Germline V gene sequence: CDR1 SGHAT, CDR2 FQNNGV. The CDR3 here is CASSLGTSGGSYNEQFF. The CDR3 DNA follows: TGTGCCAGCAGCTTAGGGACTAGCGGGGGTTCCTACAATGAGCAGTTCTTC.

This clone was seen more than once but under ten times. The gene calls are TRBV30 and TRBJ1-1, with 8 bases fitting TRBD1. In germline, CDR1 is GTSNPN, CDR2 SVGIG (reference sequence). The CDR3 consists of 11 residues. With 2 bases clipped from V and 10 bases from J, the junction kept 3 bases outside the gene matches. The CDR3 loop reads CAWSQGARAFF. The DNA of the CDR3 is TGTGCCTGGAGTCAGGGGGCTCGAGCTTTCTTT.

This sequence joins TRBV12-5 and TRBJ2-1, with D tentatively TRBD1 (5 bases). The CDR3 runs to 15 residues. Trimming stripped 1 base from V and 3 bases from J, with 10 bases between. Germline CDR1 LGHNT, CDR2 FRNRAP. CDR3 DNA: TGTGCTAGTGGTTTGGGCCAGGGCTTCTACAATGAGCAGTTCTTC. It yields the protein CASGLGQGFYNEQFF.

This chain connects TRBV5-4 to TRBJ1-4; the D gene is possibly TRBD1 (5 bases). V was pared by 0 bases and J by 5 bases, with 11 bases between. This CDR3 contains 15 residues. Germline V CDR1 and CDR2: SGHNT, YYREEE (reference sequence). DNA of the CDR3: TGTGCCAGCAGCTTGGTCGGGGGGGAAAATGAAAAACTGTTTTTT. It translates to CASSLVGGENEKLFF.

This clone was found a few times. One base away lies a much larger clone, so this may be a sequencing read error. This rearrangement joins TRBV5-5 to TRBJ1-1; no firm D call. CDR3 length: 13 residues. Germline V gene sequence: CDR1 SGHKS, CDR2 YYEKEE (reference sequence). Trimming left V 2 bases short and J 2 bases short, with 7 bases between. CDR3 nucleotides: TGTGCCAGCAGCTTCGGGGATAACACTGAAGCTTTCTTT. It is translated as CASSFGDNTEAFF.

The chain carries TRBV2 and TRBJ2-1, with TRBD2 as a possible D gene (6 bases). Germline assignment: CDR1 SNHLY and CDR2 FYNNEI. The CDR3 runs to 15 residues. V was shortened by 5 bases and J by 3 bases, with 14 bases between the two germline ends. The CDR3 bases are TGTGCCAGCAGTTCGGACCTCGGGGGCTACAATGAGCAGTTCTTC. Translating it yields CASSSDLGGYNEQFF.

The rearrangement links TRBV2 to TRBJ2-3; 9 nucleotides agree with TRBD1. This CDR3 region has 14 residues. The junction had 7 bases not matched to a gene; V was cut back by 6 bases and J by 6 bases. Germline V gives CDR1 SNHLY, CDR2 FYNNEI. CDR3 nucleotides: TGTGCCAGCAGGAGGGGACAGGGAGGGGATACGCAGTATTTT. It is translated as CASRRGQGGDTQYF.

V and J are TRBV7-9 and TRBJ2-5, with 10 bases that match TRBD2. Trimming at V came to 2 bases and at J to 3 bases, leaving 6 bases not matched to a gene. Germline-derived CDR1 and CDR2 are SEHNR and FQNEAQ (reference sequence). This CDR3 comprises 16 residues. CDR3 bases: TGTGCCAGCAGCTTACTAGCGGGGGAAGGGAAAGAGACCCAGTACTTC. This sequence encodes CASSLLAGEGKETQYF.

CDR3 sequence (DNA): TGCGCCAGCAGCCAAGAGTTCAAAGCGGGGGCTTACGAGCAGTACTTC. Encoded protein: CASSQEFKAGAYEQYF. This chain uses TRBV4-1 with TRBJ2-7, with 8 bases that match TRBD2. V gave up 0 bases and J gave up 4 bases; unmatched junction bases: 8. The length of the CDR3 is 16 residues. Germline CDR1 and CDR2: MGHRA and YSYEKL.

This chain uses TRBV27 with TRBJ2-1, with TRBD2 as a possible D gene (7 bases). CDR1 is MNHEY and CDR2 is SMNVEV in the germline V gene (reference sequence). The V end lost 7 bases, the J end lost 4 bases, and 17 bases lay between the germline ends. The CDR3 has 15 residues. The CDR3 region is CASTKGGGGYNEQFF. The CDR3 bases are TGTGCCAGCACCAAGGGGGGCGGGGGTTACAATGAGCAGTTCTTC.

This clone was observed a single time. The CDR3 here is CASSEMAPLAGDTDTQYF. CDR3 in DNA: TGTGCCAGCAGTGAGATGGCCCCGCTAGCGGGGGACACAGATACGCAGTATTTT. The rearrangement links TRBV6-1 to TRBJ2-3, with 10 positions matching TRBD2. V trimming: 3 bases; J trimming: 2 bases; junction bases outside the gene matches: 11. This CDR3 contains 18 residues. Germline V gene data show CDR1 as MNHNS and CDR2 as SASEGT.

The V and J genes are TRBV19 and TRBJ1-4; 8 nucleotides line up with TRBD1. Germline values: CDR1 LNHDA, CDR2 SQIVND (reference sequence). The CDR3 length is 16 residues. J lost 0 bases, V lost 6 bases, and 6 bases had no gene match. Written as DNA, the CDR3 is TGTGCCAGTAGCCCGACAGGGGCTGCAACTAATGAAAAACTGTTTTTT. This sequence encodes CASSPTGAATNEKLFF.